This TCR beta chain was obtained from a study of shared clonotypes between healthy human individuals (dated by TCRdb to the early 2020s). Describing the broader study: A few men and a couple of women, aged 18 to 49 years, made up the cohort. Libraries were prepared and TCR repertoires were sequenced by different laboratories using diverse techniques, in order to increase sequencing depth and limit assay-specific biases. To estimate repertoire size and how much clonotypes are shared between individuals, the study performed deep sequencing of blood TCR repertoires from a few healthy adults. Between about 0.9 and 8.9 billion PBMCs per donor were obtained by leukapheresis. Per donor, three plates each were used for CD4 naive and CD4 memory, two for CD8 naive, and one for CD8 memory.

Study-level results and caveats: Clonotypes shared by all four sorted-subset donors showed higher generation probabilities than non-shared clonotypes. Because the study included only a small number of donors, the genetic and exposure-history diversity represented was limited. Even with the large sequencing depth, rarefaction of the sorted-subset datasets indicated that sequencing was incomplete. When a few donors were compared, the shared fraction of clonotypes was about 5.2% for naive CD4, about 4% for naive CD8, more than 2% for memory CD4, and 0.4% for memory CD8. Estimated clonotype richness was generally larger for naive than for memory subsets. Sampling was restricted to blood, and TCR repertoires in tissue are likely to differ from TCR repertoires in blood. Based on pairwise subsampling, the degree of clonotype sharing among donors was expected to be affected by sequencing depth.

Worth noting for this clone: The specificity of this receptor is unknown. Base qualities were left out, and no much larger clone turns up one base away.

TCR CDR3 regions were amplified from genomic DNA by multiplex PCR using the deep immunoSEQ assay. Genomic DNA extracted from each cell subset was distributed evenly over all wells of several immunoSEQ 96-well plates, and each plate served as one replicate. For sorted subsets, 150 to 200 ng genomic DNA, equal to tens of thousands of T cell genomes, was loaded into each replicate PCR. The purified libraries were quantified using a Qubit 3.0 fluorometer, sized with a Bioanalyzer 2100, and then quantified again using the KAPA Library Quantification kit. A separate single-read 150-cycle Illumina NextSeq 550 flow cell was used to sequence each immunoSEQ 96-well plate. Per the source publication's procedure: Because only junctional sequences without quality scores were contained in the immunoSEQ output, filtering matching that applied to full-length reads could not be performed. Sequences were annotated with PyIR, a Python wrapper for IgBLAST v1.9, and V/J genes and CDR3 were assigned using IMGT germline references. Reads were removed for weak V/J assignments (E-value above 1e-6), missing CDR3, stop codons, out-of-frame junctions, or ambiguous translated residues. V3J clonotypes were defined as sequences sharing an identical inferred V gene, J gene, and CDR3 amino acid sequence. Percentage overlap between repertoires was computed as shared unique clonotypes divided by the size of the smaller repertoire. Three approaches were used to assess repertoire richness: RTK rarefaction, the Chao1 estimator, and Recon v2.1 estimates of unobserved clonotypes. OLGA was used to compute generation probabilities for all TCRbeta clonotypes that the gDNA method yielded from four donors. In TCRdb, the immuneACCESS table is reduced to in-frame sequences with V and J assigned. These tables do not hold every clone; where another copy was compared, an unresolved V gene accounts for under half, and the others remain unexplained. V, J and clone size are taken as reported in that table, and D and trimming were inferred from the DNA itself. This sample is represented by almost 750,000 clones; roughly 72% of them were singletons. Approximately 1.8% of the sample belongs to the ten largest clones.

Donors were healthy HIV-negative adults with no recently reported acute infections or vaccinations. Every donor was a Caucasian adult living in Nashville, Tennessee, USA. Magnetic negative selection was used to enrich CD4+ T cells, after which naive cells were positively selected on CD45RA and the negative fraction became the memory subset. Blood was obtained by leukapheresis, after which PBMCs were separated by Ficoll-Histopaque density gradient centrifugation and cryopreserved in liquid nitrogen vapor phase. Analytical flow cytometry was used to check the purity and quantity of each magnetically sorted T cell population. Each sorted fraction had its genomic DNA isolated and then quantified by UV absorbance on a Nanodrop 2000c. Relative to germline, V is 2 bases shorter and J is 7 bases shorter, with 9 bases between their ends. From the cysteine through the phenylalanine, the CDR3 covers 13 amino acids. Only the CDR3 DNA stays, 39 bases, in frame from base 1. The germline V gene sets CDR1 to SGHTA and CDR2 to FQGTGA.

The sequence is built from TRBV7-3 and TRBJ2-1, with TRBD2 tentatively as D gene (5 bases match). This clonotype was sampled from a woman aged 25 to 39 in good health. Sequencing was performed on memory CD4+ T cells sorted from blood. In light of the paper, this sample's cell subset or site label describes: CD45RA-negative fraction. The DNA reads TGTGCCAGCAGCTTAGACTACTCAAATGAGCAGTTCTTC. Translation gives CASSLDYSNEQFF.